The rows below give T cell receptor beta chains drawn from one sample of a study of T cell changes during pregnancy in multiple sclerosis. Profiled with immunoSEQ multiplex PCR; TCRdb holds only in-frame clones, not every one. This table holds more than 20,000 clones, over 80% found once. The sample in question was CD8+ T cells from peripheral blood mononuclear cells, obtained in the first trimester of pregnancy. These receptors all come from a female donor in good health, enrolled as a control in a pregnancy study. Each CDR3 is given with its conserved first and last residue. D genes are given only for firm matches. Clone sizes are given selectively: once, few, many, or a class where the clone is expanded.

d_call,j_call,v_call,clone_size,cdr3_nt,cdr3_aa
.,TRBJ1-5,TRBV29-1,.,TGCAGCGTTGCGGAGCAGGGAGGTCAGCCCCAGCATTTT,CSVAEQGGQPQHF
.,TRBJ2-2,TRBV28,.,TGTGCCAGCAGTTTCCCCCTGACGGAGCTCACCGGGGAGCTGTTTTTT,CASSFPLTELTGELFF
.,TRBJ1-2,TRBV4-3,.,TGCGCCAGCAGCCAAGGACCCAAGGGGGTCGAGGCAGTAGGTAACTATGGCTACACCTTC,CASSQGPKGVEAVGNYGYTF
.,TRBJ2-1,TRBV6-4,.,TGTGCCAGCAGTGCTAGAACGGGAGGGGGCGATGAGCAGTTCTTC,CASSARTGGGDEQFF
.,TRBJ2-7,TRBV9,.,TGTGCCAGCAGCGGGAGCTCCTACGAGCAGTACTTC,CASSGSSYEQYF
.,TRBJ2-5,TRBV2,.,TGTGCCAGCAGTGAAACGAGTCGTCCAGGGGCAGAGACCCAGTACTTC,CASSETSRPGAETQYF
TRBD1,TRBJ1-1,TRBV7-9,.,TGTGCCAGCAGCCCGGGACAGCGTATAGAAGCTTTCTTT,CASSPGQRIEAFF
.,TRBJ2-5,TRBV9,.,TGTGCCAGCAGCGTAGCCCGGGGTGGACAAGAGACCCAGTACTTC,CASSVARGGQETQYF
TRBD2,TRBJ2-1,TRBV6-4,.,TGTGCCAGCAGTGATGGGGGGGGAGGTTTCGATGAGCAGTTCTTC,CASSDGGGGFDEQFF
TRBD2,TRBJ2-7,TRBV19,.,TGTGCCAGTAGTAGGGGACTAGCGGGGCTAACCTACGAGCAGTACTTC,CASSRGLAGLTYEQYF
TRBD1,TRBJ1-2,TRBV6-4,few,TGTGCCAGCAGTGACGGACAGGGGGGGGATGGCTACACCTTC,CASSDGQGGDGYTF
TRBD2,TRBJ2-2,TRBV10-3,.,TGTGCCATCAGAGGTAGCGAAGCGGGGGGGCAACAAATCGGGGAGCTGTTTTTT,CAIRGSEAGGQQIGELFF
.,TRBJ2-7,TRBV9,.,TGTGCCAGCAGCGTAGAGGGGTCAGCAGCCTACGAGCAGTACTTC,CASSVEGSAAYEQYF
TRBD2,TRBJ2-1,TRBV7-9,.,TGTGCCAGCAGCGAATCTAGCGGGGGGGCAACCAATGAGCAGTTCTTC,CASSESSGGATNEQFF
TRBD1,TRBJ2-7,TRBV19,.,TGTGCCAGTAGTATACCCGCAGGGGGAAACGAGCAGTACTTC,CASSIPAGGNEQYF
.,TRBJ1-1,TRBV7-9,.,TGTGCCAGCAGCGACATGGGTACTGAAGCTTTCTTT,CASSDMGTEAFF
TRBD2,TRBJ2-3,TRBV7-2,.,TGTGCCAGCAGCTTTTTAGGTAACCTAGCGGGGGATACGCAGTATTTT,CASSFLGNLAGDTQYF
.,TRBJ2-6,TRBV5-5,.,TGTGCCAGCAGCTTGCTGGCCAAATCTGGGGCCAACGTCCTGACTTTC,CASSLLAKSGANVLTF
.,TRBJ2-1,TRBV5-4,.,TGTGCCAGCAGCAGCACGGGACACTCCTACAATGAGCAGTTCTTC,CASSSTGHSYNEQFF
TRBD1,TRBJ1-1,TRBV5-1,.,TGCGCCAGCAGTCCATTGGGACAGGAGAACACTGAAGCTTTCTTT,CASSPLGQENTEAFF
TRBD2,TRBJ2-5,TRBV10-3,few,TGTGCCATCCGGGCTAGCGGGGCCCAAGAGACCCAGTACTTC,CAIRASGAQETQYF
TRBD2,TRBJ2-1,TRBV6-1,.,TGTGCCAGCACTGGGACTAGCTTCAGTGAGCAGTTCTTC,CASTGTSFSEQFF
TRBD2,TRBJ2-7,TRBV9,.,TGTGCCAGCAGCGTAGTTCCCACTAGCGGGAGTGGCGAGCAGTACTTC,CASSVVPTSGSGEQYF
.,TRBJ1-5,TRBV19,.,TGTGCCAGTACTTTCGGGACATTTGATTATAGCAATCAGCCCCAGCATTTT,CASTFGTFDYSNQPQHF
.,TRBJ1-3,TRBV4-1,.,TGCGCCAGCAGCCAAGAGCTCGACTCTTACTCTGGAAACACCATATATTTT,CASSQELDSYSGNTIYF
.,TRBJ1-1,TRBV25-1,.,TGTGCCAGCAGGGACAGGAACACTGAAGCTTTCTTT,CASRDRNTEAFF
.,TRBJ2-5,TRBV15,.,TGTGCCACCAGCGGGGGACGGACGGAGGGTGAGACCCAGTACTTC,CATSGGRTEGETQYF
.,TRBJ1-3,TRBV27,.,TGTGCCAGCAGCCAAGGGCAGGGCACCATATATTTT,CASSQGQGTIYF
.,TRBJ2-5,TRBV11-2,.,TGTGCCAGCAGCCCCCGTCCAGGCCAAGAGACCCAGTACTTC,CASSPRPGQETQYF
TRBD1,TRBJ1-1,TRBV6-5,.,TGTGCCAGCAGCGAGACAGGGCCACGCACTGAAGCTTTCTTT,CASSETGPRTEAFF
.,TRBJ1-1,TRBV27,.,TGTGCCAGCAGTTTTTTGGGGGCGAATACTGAAGCTTTCTTT,CASSFLGANTEAFF